Listed below are T cell receptor beta chains from one sample, sequenced in a study of CD8 T cells in Susac syndrome. TCRdb analysed the immunoSEQ multiplex PCR reads with MiXCR anew, one entry per CDR3 protein. This sample yields roughly 200,000 distinct CDR3 sequences, of which approximately 95% are seen a single time; over 0.08% belongs to the top ten. Sequencing was done on a sample of CD4+ T cells from PBMCs. The receptors originated from a human donor in good health. Each CDR3 is given with its conserved first and last residue. Fields, in order: clone size, D gene, V gene, J gene, CDR3 protein, CDR3 DNA. D genes are given only for firm matches. The size entry is marked missing in some rows and otherwise reads once, few, many or a size class.

NA	NA	TRBV3-1	TRBJ1-1	CASSQDSFLRAFF	TGTGCCAGCAGCCAAGATTCCTTTTTGCGCGCTTTCTTT
NA	NA	TRBV2	TRBJ1-5	CASSQAGHSLRPQHF	TGTGCCAGCAGCCAAGCGGGACATTCATTGCGGCCCCAGCATTTT
NA	NA	TRBV12-3/TRBV12-4	TRBJ1-2	CASSFTGSAGYTF	TGTGCCAGCAGTTTTACGGGGTCTGCTGGCTACACCTTC
NA	NA	TRBV14	TRBJ2-7	CASSQGWAEQYF	TGTGCCAGCAGCCAGGGGTGGGCCGAGCAGTACTTC
NA	TRBD2	TRBV20-1	TRBJ2-5	CSARASGQETQYF	TGCAGTGCTAGAGCTAGCGGCCAAGAGACCCAGTACTTC
NA	NA	TRBV20-1	TRBJ1-1	CSARDLRGGSWKGAFF	TGCAGTGCTAGAGACTTGAGAGGCGGGAGCTGGAAGGGAGCTTTCTTT
NA	TRBD1	TRBV18	TRBJ2-1	CASSSPTGFEQFF	TGTGCCAGCTCATCCCCGACAGGGTTCGAGCAGTTCTTC
NA	NA	TRBV20-1	TRBJ2-1	CSAPHAGLVNEQFF	TGCAGTGCACCGCACGCGGGATTGGTCAATGAGCAGTTCTTC
NA	TRBD2	TRBV20-1	TRBJ2-5	CSALGLAGGLVKTQYF	TGCAGTGCTCTGGGACTAGCGGGAGGGTTGGTAAAGACCCAGTACTTC
NA	NA	TRBV2	TRBJ2-1	CASSAPLRANEQFF	TGTGCCAGCAGTGCCCCTCTTAGGGCCAATGAGCAGTTCTTC
NA	NA	TRBV30	TRBJ2-3	CAWSHREDTQYF	TGTGCCTGGAGTCATAGGGAGGATACGCAGTATTTT
NA	NA	TRBV20-1	TRBJ2-5	CSARDVRLVQETQYF	TGCAGTGCTAGAGATGTCCGCTTAGTACAAGAGACCCAGTACTTC
NA	NA	TRBV20-1	TRBJ2-1	CSARQTGQRGEQFF	TGCAGTGCTAGACAAACGGGACAGCGGGGTGAGCAGTTCTTC
NA	NA	TRBV3-1	TRBJ1-2	CASSRGNDGYTF	TGTGCCAGCAGCCGGGGGAATGATGGCTACACCTTC
once	NA	TRBV29-1	TRBJ1-2	CSVAQGGYGYTF	TGCAGCGTGGCACAAGGGGGGTATGGCTACACCTTC
NA	NA	TRBV4-3	TRBJ2-6	CASSQVQAAGANVLTF	TGCGCCAGCAGCCAAGTCCAGGCAGCTGGGGCCAACGTCCTGACTTTC
NA	TRBD2	TRBV30	TRBJ2-1	CASTTSGGYNEQFF	TGTGCCTCGACTACTAGCGGGGGCTACAATGAGCAGTTCTTC
NA	NA	TRBV24-1	TRBJ2-3	CATSDLSGANTDTQYF	TGTGCCACCAGTGATTTGTCGGGAGCCAACACAGATACGCAGTATTTT
NA	NA	TRBV7-2	TRBJ1-5	CASSLIGVAGQPQHF	TGTGCCAGCAGCTTAATAGGGGTGGCGGGTCAGCCCCAGCATTTT
NA	NA	TRBV28	TRBJ2-3	CASGDLAESDTQYF	TGTGCCAGTGGGGACCTAGCAGAGTCAGATACGCAGTATTTT
once	NA	TRBV20-1	TRBJ2-7	CSASGRYSYEQYF	TGCAGTGCTTCTGGGCGTTACTCCTACGAGCAGTACTTC
NA	NA	TRBV20-1	TRBJ2-7	CSASPRGNTYEQYF	TGCAGTGCCAGCCCTCGGGGGAATACTTACGAGCAGTACTTC
NA	NA	TRBV27	TRBJ1-2	CASGKGGYGYTF	TGTGCCAGCGGTAAAGGAGGCTATGGCTACACCTTC
NA	NA	TRBV25-1	TRBJ2-2	CASSEFTDVGELFF	TGTGCCAGCAGTGAATTCACGGATGTCGGGGAGCTGTTTTTT
NA	NA	TRBV29-1	TRBJ2-5	CSVEDKSRARETQYF	TGCAGCGTTGAAGATAAGAGCCGGGCCCGGGAGACCCAGTACTTC
NA	TRBD1	TRBV5-4	TRBJ2-1	CASSLDREQFF	TGTGCCAGCAGCCTTGACAGGGAACAGTTCTTC
NA	NA	TRBV11-2	TRBJ1-1	CASSLMVGGNTEAFF	TGTGCCAGCAGCTTGATGGTGGGGGGGAATACTGAAGCTTTCTTT
NA	TRBD2	TRBV5-6	TRBJ2-1	CASSFRLAGGMDEQFF	TGTGCCAGCAGCTTCCGACTAGCGGGAGGGATGGATGAGCAGTTCTTC
NA	TRBD2	TRBV4-2	TRBJ2-1	CASSQGFRAGDYNEQFF	TGTGCCAGCAGCCAAGGATTCCGAGCGGGAGACTACAATGAGCAGTTCTTC
few	TRBD2	TRBV28	TRBJ2-7	CASSLGGAGSYEQYF	TGTGCCAGCAGTTTAGGGGGAGCGGGAAGCTACGAGCAGTACTTC
few	TRBD2	TRBV29-1	TRBJ2-1	CSVYGTTISYNEQFF	TGCAGCGTTTATGGGACTACGATCTCCTACAATGAGCAGTTCTTC
NA	TRBD2	TRBV11-3	TRBJ2-1	CASSLDDSGGNEQFF	TGTGCCAGCAGCTTAGATGATAGCGGGGGAAATGAGCAGTTCTTC
NA	NA	TRBV30	TRBJ1-5	CAWSVGPGNQPQHF	TGTGCCTGGAGTGTAGGGCCGGGCAATCAGCCCCAGCATTTT
NA	TRBD2	TRBV29-1	TRBJ2-7	CSVGSGRLGRDEQYF	TGCAGCGTTGGGAGCGGGAGGCTAGGGAGAGACGAGCAGTACTTC
NA	TRBD1	TRBV30	TRBJ1-5	CAWGAETGGGQPQHF	TGTGCCTGGGGAGCCGAAACAGGGGGTGGTCAGCCCCAGCATTTT
NA	TRBD1	TRBV30	TRBJ1-2	CAWRTGTGVGYTF	TGTGCCTGGAGGACCGGGACAGGGGTTGGCTACACCTTC
NA	TRBD1	TRBV18	TRBJ2-6	CASSHRGLGANVLTF	TGTGCCAGCTCACACAGGGGGCTAGGGGCCAACGTCCTGACTTTC
NA	NA	TRBV30	TRBJ2-6	CAWRGTAISGANVLTF	TGTGCCTGGCGCGGGACAGCAATTTCTGGGGCCAACGTCCTGACTTTC
NA	TRBD1	TRBV19	TRBJ1-2	CASSIAQGGNYGYTF	TGTGCCAGTAGTATAGCGCAGGGGGGGAACTATGGCTACACCTTC
NA	NA	TRBV20-1	TRBJ2-5	CSAISRTGSGETQYF	TGCAGTGCTATTTCTCGAACAGGGTCCGGTGAGACCCAGTACTTC
NA	NA	TRBV7-9	TRBJ2-5	CASSLATQETQYF	TGTGCCAGCAGCTTAGCCACCCAAGAGACCCAGTACTTC
NA	NA	TRBV6-6	TRBJ2-7	CASRLQDLSYEQYF	TGTGCCAGCAGGTTACAGGACCTCTCCTACGAGCAGTACTTC
NA	TRBD1	TRBV28	TRBJ2-5	CASRTGGSETQYF	TGTGCCAGCAGAACAGGGGGCTCGGAGACCCAGTACTTC
NA	NA	TRBV7-9	TRBJ2-5	CASSSGLSETQYF	TGTGCCAGCAGCTCGGGACTCTCGGAGACCCAGTACTTC
NA	NA	TRBV5-6	TRBJ1-4	CASSLAWKGGEKLFF	TGTGCCAGCAGCTTGGCCTGGAAGGGGGGTGAAAAACTGTTTTTT
NA	TRBD1	TRBV29-1	TRBJ1-1	CSARTGGRNTEAFF	TGCAGCGCCAGGACAGGGGGCCGGAACACTGAAGCTTTCTTT
NA	NA	TRBV11-2	TRBJ2-1	CASRTGTEFYNEQFF	TGTGCCAGCAGGACTGGGACGGAGTTCTACAATGAGCAGTTCTTC
NA	TRBD2	TRBV30	TRBJ2-4	CAWSSGTSGSLDIQYF	TGTGCCTGGAGTTCCGGGACTAGCGGGAGTCTGGACATTCAGTACTTC
NA	NA	TRBV30	TRBJ2-1	CAWDRNYNEQFF	TGTGCCTGGGACAGAAACTACAATGAGCAGTTCTTC
NA	NA	TRBV4-3	TRBJ1-5	CASSQSPGDQPQHF	TGCGCCAGCAGCCAATCCCCAGGGGACCAGCCCCAGCATTTT
once	NA	TRBV3-1	TRBJ2-4	CASSRGLEGAKNIQYF	TGTGCCAGCAGCCGCGGACTGGAGGGAGCCAAAAACATTCAGTACTTC
NA	NA	TRBV25-1	TRBJ2-1	CASSAAGGIYNEQFF	TGTGCCAGCAGTGCAGCTGGGGGGATTTACAATGAGCAGTTCTTC
NA	TRBD1	TRBV28	TRBJ2-4	CASTQGAKNIQYF	TGTGCCAGCACTCAGGGGGCGAAAAACATTCAGTACTTC
NA	NA	TRBV28	TRBJ2-3	CASHLSPGDPTDTQYF	TGTGCCAGCCACCTTTCCCCAGGCGATCCCACAGATACGCAGTATTTT
NA	TRBD2	TRBV29-1	TRBJ2-3	CSVLSGRSTDTQYF	TGCAGCGTTCTTAGCGGGAGAAGCACAGATACGCAGTATTTT